This T cell receptor beta chain was found in a study of blood T cells in healthy people across ages. The authors ran a second PCR of about 6 to 11 cycles using a sample-barcoded 5' primer and a J-beta primer mix. Each CDR3 protein gets one entry after TCRdb re-called the 5' RACE reads with MiXCR. This table holds 1.5 million to 2 million distinct CDR3 sequences, about 50% found once. CDR3 length: 15 residues. Germline V gene data show CDR1 as MNHEY and CDR2 as SVGAGI. Trimming shortened V by 2 bases and J by 1 base, and 11 bases separated the two germline ends. Study-wide points: Since the PBMCs were unsorted, naive and antigen-experienced cells could not be conclusively compared. Long-lived donors carried more naive CD4+ cells and greater diversity than aged donors. Lack of knowledge of donor CMV status possibly confounded expanded clonotype changes.

In the case of this clonotype: Its matching antigen is unknown.

The chain uses TRBV6-5 and TRBJ1-1; maybe TRBD1 (6 bases). The source material was blood. The TCR sequence derives from a woman in her thirties or forties in good health. For the CDR3, the DNA is TGTGCCAGCAGTTACAGACGACAGGCGAACACTGAAGCTTTCTTT. Translating gives CASSYRRQANTEAFF.